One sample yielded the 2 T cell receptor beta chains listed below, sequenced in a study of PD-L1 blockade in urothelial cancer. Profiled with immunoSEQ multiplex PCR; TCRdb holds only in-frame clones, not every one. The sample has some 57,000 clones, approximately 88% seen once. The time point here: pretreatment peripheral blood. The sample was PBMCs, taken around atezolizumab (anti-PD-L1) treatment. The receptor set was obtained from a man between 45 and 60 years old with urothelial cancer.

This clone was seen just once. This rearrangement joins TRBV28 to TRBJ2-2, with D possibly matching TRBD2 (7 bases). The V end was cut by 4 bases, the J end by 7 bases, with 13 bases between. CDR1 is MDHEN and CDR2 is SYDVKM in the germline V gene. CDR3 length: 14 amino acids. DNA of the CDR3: TGTGCCAGCAGTTGGGGGGGCGTCGGCGGGGAGCTGTTTTTT. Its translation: CASSWGGVGGELFF.

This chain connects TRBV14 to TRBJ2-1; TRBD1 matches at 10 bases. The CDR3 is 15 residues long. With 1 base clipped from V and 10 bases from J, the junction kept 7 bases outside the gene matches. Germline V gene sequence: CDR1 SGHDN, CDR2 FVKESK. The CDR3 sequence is CASSQGQGAGWEQFF. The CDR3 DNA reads TGTGCCAGCAGCCAAGGACAGGGGGCCGGGTGGGAGCAGTTCTTC. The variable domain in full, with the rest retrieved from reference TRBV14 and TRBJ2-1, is EAGVTQFPSHSVIEKGQTVTLRCDPISGHDNLYWYRRVMGKEIKFLLHFVKESKQDESGMPNNRFLAERTGGTYSTLKVQPAELEDSGVYFCASSQGQGAGWEQFFGPGTRLTVL.